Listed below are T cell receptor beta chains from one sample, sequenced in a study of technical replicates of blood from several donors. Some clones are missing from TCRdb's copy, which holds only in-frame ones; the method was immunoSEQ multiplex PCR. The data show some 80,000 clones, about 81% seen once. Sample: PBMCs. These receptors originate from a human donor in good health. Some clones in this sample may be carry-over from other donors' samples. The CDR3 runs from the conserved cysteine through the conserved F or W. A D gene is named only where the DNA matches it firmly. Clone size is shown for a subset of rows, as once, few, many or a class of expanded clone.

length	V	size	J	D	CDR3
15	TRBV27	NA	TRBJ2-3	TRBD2	CASSIIAGGTDTQYF
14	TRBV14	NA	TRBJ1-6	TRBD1	CASSQRTGYSPLHF
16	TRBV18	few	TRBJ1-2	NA	CASSQTGQPLNYGYTF
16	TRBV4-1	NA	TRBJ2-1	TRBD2	CASSQEWTSSYNEQFF
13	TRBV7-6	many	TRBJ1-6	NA	CASATGLNSPLHF
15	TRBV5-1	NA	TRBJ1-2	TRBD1	CASSGGQGANEGYTF
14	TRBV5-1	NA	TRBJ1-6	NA	CASSLDSKNSPLHF
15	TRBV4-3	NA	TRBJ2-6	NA	CASSLSRAGANVLTF
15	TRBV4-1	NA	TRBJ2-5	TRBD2	CASSQLAGGRETQYF
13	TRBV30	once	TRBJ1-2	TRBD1	CAWGDRGNYGYTF
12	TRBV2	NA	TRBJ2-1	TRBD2	CASKGLANEQFF
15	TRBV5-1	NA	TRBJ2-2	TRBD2	CASSPGGSLPGELFF
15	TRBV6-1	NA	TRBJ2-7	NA	CASSEFSGIIGEQYF
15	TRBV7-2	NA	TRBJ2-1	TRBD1	CASSLTGAPYNEQFF
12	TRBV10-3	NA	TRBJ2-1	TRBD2	CASTGGYNEQFF
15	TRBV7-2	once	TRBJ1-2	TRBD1	CASSSGQGPFYGYTF
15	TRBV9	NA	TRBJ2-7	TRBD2	CASSVDASGPYEQYF
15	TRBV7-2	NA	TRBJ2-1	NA	CASSLGGPGYNEQFF
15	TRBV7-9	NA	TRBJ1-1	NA	CASSFGGVGNTEAFF
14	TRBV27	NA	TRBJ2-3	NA	CASRPFTTGDTQYF
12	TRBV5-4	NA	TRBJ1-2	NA	CASSPSGGGYTF
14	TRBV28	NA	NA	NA	CASSAYRELDEQYF
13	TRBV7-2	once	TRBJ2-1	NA	CASSDESYNEQFF
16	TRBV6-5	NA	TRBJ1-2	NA	CASSYSTGGWNYGYTF
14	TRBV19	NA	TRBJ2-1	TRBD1	CASRRDRGHNEQFF
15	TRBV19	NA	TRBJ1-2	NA	CASSSGRPENYGYTF
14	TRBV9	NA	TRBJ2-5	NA	CASSALAGSETQYF
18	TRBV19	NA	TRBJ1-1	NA	CASIAGFERGIMNTEAFF
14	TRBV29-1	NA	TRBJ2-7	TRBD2	CSVSGTSDTYEQYF
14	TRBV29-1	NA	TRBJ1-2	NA	CSVEDWGGRAGYTF
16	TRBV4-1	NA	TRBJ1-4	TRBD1	CASSQGQGSANEKLFF
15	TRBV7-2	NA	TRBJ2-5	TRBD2	CASSSGLAGVETQYF
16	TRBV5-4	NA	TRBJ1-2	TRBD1	CASSLGTGGAGYGYTF
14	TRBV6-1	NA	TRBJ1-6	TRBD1	CASRDRDRATPLHF
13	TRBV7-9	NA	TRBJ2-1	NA	CASSAGLVNEQFF
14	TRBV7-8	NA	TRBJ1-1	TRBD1	CASSTDRGVTEAFF
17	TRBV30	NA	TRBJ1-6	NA	CAWSQENYRAGNSPLHF
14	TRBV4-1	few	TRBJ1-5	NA	CASSQRKGGQPQHF
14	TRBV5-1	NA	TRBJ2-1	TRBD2	CASSASGAYNEQFF
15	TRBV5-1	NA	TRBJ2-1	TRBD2	CASSLAGTSENEQFF
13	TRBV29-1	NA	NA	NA	CSVELAIYNEQFF
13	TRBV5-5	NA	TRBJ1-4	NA	CASTSGANEKLFF
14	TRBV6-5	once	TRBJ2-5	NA	CASSYVNSKETQYF
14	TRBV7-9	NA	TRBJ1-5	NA	CASSPGHSNQPQHF
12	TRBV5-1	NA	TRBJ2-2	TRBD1	CASSIDRVALFF